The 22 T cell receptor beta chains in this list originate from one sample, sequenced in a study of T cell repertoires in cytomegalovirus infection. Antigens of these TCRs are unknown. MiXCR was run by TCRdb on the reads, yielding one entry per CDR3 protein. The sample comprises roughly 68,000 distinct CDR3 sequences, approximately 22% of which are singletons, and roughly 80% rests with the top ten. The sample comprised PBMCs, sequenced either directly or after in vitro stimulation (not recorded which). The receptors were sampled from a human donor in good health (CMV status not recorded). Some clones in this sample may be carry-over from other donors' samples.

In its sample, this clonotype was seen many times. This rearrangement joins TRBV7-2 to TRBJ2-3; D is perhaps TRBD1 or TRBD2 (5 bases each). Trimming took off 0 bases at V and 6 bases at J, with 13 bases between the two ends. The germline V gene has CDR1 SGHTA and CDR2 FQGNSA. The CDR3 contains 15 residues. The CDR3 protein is CASSLAQAGMDTQYF. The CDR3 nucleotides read TGTGCCAGCAGCTTAGCACAGGCCGGGATGGATACGCAGTATTTT.

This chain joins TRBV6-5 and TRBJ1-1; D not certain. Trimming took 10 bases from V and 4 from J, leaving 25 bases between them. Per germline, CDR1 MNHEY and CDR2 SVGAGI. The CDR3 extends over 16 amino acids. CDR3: CATLRHHTFEITEAFF. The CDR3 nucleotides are TGTGCCACCCTCCGACACCACACTTTTGAGATCACTGAAGCTTTCTTT.

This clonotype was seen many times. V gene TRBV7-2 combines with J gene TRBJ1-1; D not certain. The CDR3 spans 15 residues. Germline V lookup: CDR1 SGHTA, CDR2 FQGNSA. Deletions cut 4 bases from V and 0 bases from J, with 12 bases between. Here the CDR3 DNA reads TGTGCCAGCAGCTCCAACCCGCTCGTGAACACTGAAGCTTTCTTT. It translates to CASSSNPLVNTEAFF.

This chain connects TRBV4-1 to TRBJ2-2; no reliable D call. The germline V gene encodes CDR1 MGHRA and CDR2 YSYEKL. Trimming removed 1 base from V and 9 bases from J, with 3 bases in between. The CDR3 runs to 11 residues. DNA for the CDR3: TGCGCCAGCAGCCAAGCCCGGGAGCTGTTTTTT. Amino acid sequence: CASSQARELFF.

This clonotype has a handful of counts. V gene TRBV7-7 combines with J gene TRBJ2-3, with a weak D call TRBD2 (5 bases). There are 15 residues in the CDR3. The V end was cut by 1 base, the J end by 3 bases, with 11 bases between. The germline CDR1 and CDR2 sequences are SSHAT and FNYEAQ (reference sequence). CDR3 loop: CASSLGGRGTDTQYF. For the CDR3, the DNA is TGTGCCAGCAGCTTAGGAGGGAGAGGTACAGATACGCAGTATTTT.

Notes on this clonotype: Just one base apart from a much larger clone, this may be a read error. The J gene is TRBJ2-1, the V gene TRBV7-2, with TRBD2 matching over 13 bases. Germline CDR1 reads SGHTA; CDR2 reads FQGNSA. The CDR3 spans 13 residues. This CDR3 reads CASRGLAGYERFF. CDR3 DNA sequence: TGTGCCAGCAGGGGACTAGCGGGATATGAGCGGTTCTTC.

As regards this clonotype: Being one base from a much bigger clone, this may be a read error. CDR3 sequence: CAGSLGAGTGVCTF. The CDR3 coding sequence is TGTGCCGGCAGCTTAGGGGCCGGGACAGGAGTCTGCACCTTC. The chain employs TRBV11-1 and TRBJ1-2; TRBD1 aligns across 8 bases. Germline lookup yields CDR1 SGHAT and CDR2 FQDESV (reference sequence). The CDR3 loop spans 14 amino acids.

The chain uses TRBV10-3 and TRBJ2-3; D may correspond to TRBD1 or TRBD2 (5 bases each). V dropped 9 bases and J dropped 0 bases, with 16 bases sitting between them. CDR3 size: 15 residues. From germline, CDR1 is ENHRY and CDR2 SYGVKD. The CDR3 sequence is CAIRGGLSSTDTQYF. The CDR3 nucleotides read TGTGCCATAAGGGGTGGACTGTCTAGCACAGATACGCAGTATTTT.

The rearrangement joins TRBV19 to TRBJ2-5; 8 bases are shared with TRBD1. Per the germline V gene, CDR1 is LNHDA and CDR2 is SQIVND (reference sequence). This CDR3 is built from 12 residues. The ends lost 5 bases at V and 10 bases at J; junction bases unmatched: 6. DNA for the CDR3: TGTGCCAGTAGTCCGGAACAGGGGGACCAGTACTTC. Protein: CASSPEQGDQYF.

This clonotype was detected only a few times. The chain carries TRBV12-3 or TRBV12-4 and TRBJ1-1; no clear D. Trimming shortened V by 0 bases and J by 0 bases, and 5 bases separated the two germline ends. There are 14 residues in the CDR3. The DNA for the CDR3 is TGTGCCAGCAGTTTAGCTGGGGTGAACACTGAAGCTTTCTTT. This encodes CASSLAGVNTEAFF.

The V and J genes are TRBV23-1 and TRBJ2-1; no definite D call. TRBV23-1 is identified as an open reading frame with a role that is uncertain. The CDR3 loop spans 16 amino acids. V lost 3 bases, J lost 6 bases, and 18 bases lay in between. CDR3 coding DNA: TGCGCCAGCAGTCATAAATTTATGGGGAATTCCAATGAGCAGTTCTTC. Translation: CASSHKFMGNSNEQFF.

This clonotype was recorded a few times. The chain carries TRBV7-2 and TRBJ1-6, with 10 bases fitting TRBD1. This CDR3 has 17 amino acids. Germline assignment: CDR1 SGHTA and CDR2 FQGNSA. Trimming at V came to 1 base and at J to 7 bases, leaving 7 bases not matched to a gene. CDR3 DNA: TGTGCCAGCAGCTTAGAGGAGACAGGGGGCAGAAATTCACCCCTCCACTTT. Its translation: CASSLEETGGRNSPLHF.

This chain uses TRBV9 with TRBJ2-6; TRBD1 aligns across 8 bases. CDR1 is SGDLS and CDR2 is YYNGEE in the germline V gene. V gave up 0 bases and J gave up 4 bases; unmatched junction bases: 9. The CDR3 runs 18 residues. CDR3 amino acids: CASSVDEDRVSGANVLTF. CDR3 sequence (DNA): TGTGCCAGCAGCGTAGACGAGGACAGGGTTTCGGGGGCCAACGTCCTGACTTTC.

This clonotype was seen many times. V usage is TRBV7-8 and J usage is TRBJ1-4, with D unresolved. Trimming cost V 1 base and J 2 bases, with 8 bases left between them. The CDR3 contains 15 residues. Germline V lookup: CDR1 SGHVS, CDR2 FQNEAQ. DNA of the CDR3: TGTGCCAGCAGCTTAGGTGCGGGGACTAATGAAAAACTGTTTTTT. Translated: CASSLGAGTNEKLFF.

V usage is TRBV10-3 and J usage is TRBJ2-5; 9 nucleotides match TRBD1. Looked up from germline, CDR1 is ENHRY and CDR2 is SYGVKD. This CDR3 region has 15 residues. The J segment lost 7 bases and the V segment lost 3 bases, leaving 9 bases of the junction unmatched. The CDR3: CAISDGDREWGTQYF. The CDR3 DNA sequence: TGTGCCATCAGTGATGGGGACAGGGAATGGGGGACCCAGTACTTC.

This CDR3 reads CASSLDNVQPQHF. CDR3 in DNA: TGTGCCAGCAGCTTAGATAATGTCCAGCCCCAGCATTTT. The gene calls are TRBV7-2 and TRBJ1-5, with no clear D. CDR3 length: 13 residues. CDR1 is SGHTA, CDR2 FQGNSA, per germline. The V end lost 1 base, the J end lost 7 bases, and 8 bases lay between the germline ends.

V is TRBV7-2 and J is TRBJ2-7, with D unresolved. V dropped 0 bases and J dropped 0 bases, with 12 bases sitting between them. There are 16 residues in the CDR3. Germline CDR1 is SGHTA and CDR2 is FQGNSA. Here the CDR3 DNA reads TGTGCCAGCAGCTTAGCTGGCCACCCTATCTCCTACGAGCAGTACTTC. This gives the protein CASSLAGHPISYEQYF.

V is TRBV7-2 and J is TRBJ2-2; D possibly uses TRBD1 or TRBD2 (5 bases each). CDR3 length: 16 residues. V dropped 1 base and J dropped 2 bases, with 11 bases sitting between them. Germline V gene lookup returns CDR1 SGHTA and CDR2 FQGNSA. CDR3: CASSLDPGRNTGELFF. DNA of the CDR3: TGTGCCAGCAGCTTAGACCCGGGACGAAACACCGGGGAGCTGTTTTTT.

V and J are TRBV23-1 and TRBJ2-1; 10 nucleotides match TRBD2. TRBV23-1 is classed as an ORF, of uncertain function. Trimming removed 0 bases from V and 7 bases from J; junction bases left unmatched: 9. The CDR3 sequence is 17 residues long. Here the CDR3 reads CASSQSRAGGPRNEQFF. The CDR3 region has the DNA TGCGCCAGCAGTCAATCAAGAGCGGGAGGGCCGCGGAATGAGCAGTTCTTC.

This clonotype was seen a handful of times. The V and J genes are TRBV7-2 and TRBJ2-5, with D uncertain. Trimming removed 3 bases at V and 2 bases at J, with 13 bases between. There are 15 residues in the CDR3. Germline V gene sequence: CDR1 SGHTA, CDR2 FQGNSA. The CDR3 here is CASSFQGGAQETQYF. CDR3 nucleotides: TGTGCCAGCAGCTTTCAAGGTGGTGCTCAAGAGACCCAGTACTTC.

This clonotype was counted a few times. DNA of the CDR3: TGCGCCAGCAGCCAAGCTCTCCAAGAGACCCAGTACTTC. It encodes CASSQALQETQYF. The V call is TRBV4-1, the J call TRBJ2-5; no clear D gene. Germline V gives CDR1 MGHRA, CDR2 YSYEKL. This CDR3 is built from 13 residues. Trimming cost V 1 base and J 1 base, with 4 bases left between them.

The CDR3 DNA reads TGTGCCAGCAGCTTGGGGACGGGAAGCACCGGGGAGCTGTTTTTT. Translated: CASSLGTGSTGELFF. The genes are TRBV11-1 and TRBJ2-2, with D perhaps given as TRBD1 or TRBD2 (5 bases each). The CDR3 consists of 15 residues. Germline assignment: CDR1 SGHAT and CDR2 FQDESV (reference sequence). Trimming stripped 3 bases from V and 4 bases from J, with 12 bases between.